These T cell receptor beta chains were read from a single sample in a study of cytomegalovirus exposure and HLA in healthy donors. Libraries were prepared by immunoSEQ multiplex PCR; TCRdb keeps only in-frame clonotypes and omits some of them. The sample holds 82,000 or so clones; 85% to 95% are singletons and the top ten take more than 0.6%. Specimen: PBMCs. The receptors were gathered from a woman aged 18-35 years in good health and CMV-seronegative. CDR3s include the opening cysteine and the closing phenylalanine or tryptophan. The D gene is left open where the match is weak. Clone size is not always given. Where it is, it says once, few, many or a class for expanded clones.

CDR3nt: TGTGCCAGCAGCGTAGGGGCCCGAGACACTGAAGCTTTCTTT; CDR3aa: CASSVGARDTEAFF; j_gene: TRBJ1-1; abundance: once; d_gene: -; v_gene: TRBV9
CDR3nt: TGTGCCAGTACGGGAGAAAGCAATCAGCCCCAGCATTTT; CDR3aa: CASTGESNQPQHF; j_gene: TRBJ1-5; abundance: -; d_gene: -; v_gene: TRBV25-1
CDR3nt: TGTGCCAGCAGCTGGAGCCCCGGGACTAGCGGCCACAATGAGCAGTTCTTC; CDR3aa: CASSWSPGTSGHNEQFF; j_gene: TRBJ2-1; abundance: once; d_gene: TRBD2; v_gene: TRBV5-6
CDR3nt: TGTGCCAGCAGTGATCCGGGGACTTCCTACGAGCAGTACTTC; CDR3aa: CASSDPGTSYEQYF; j_gene: TRBJ2-7; abundance: -; d_gene: -; v_gene: TRBV25-1
CDR3nt: TGTGCCAGCATCTCCCTTTGGGCTAGCCCGCGCAATGAGCAGTTCTTC; CDR3aa: CASISLWASPRNEQFF; j_gene: TRBJ2-1; abundance: -; d_gene: -; v_gene: TRBV28
CDR3nt: TGTGCCAGCAGCCAAACGACTAGCGGGGGGCCTTACCGCACAGATACGCAGTATTTT; CDR3aa: CASSQTTSGGPYRTDTQYF; j_gene: TRBJ2-3; abundance: -; d_gene: TRBD2; v_gene: TRBV7-9
CDR3nt: TGCGCCAGCAGCCAAGATTGGGGCGGGAGCTCCTACAATGAGCAGTTCTTC; CDR3aa: CASSQDWGGSSYNEQFF; j_gene: TRBJ2-1; abundance: -; d_gene: TRBD2; v_gene: TRBV4-1
CDR3nt: TGTGCCAGCAGCGAAAGGGCCCCTAGCGATACGCAGTATTTT; CDR3aa: CASSERAPSDTQYF; j_gene: TRBJ2-3; abundance: -; d_gene: -; v_gene: TRBV6-5
CDR3nt: TGTGCCAGCAGTCGGACTCCTACGGAAAAACTGTTTTTT; CDR3aa: CASSRTPTEKLFF; j_gene: TRBJ1-4; abundance: -; d_gene: -; v_gene: TRBV6-6
CDR3nt: TGTGCCAGCTGTGCAGGGCTGGACTATGGCTACACCTTC; CDR3aa: CASCAGLDYGYTF; j_gene: TRBJ1-2; abundance: -; d_gene: -; v_gene: TRBV6-5
CDR3nt: TGTGCCAGCAGCTTGGGGGACAGGGGAGGGAATTCACCCCTCCACTTT; CDR3aa: CASSLGDRGGNSPLHF; j_gene: TRBJ1-6; abundance: -; d_gene: TRBD1; v_gene: TRBV7-9
CDR3nt: TGTGCCAGCAGCTTGGCCGGGTCCCACTCCGGCGAGCAGTACTTC; CDR3aa: CASSLAGSHSGEQYF; j_gene: TRBJ2-7; abundance: -; d_gene: -; v_gene: TRBV5-4
CDR3nt: TGCGCCAGCAGCCAACGGCAACTCCGGGACAGGGATTTCACAGATACGCAGTATTTT; CDR3aa: CASSQRQLRDRDFTDTQYF; j_gene: TRBJ2-3; abundance: -; d_gene: TRBD1; v_gene: TRBV4-1
CDR3nt: TGCGCCAGCAGTGATCTCGGACTAGCAGGGCGGGCGCAGTTCTTC; CDR3aa: CASSDLGLAGRAQFF; j_gene: TRBJ2-1; abundance: -; d_gene: TRBD2; v_gene: TRBV10-2
CDR3nt: TGTGCCAGCAGCTTAACAGGATACTACGAGCAGTACTTC; CDR3aa: CASSLTGYYEQYF; j_gene: TRBJ2-7; abundance: -; d_gene: -; v_gene: TRBV7-2
CDR3nt: TGTGCCAGCAGCTTACTGACAGGAGAGTACGAGCAGTACTTC; CDR3aa: CASSLLTGEYEQYF; j_gene: TRBJ2-7; abundance: -; d_gene: -; v_gene: TRBV11-2
CDR3nt: TGTGCCAGCAGCTTAGGACTAGCGGTACAAGAGACCCAGTACTTC; CDR3aa: CASSLGLAVQETQYF; j_gene: TRBJ2-5; abundance: -; d_gene: TRBD2; v_gene: TRBV7-2
CDR3nt: TGTGCCAGCAGCCTGGCTCCGCTAAAGGAGACCCAGTACTTC; CDR3aa: CASSLAPLKETQYF; j_gene: TRBJ2-5; abundance: -; d_gene: -; v_gene: TRBV5-6
CDR3nt: TGTGCCAGCAGTGAAGACAGCTCTGGGGCCAACGTCCTGACTTTC; CDR3aa: CASSEDSSGANVLTF; j_gene: TRBJ2-6; abundance: few; d_gene: -; v_gene: TRBV6-1
CDR3nt: TGCGCCAGCAGCCTACTCGGGGGGGGATACGAGCAGTACTTC; CDR3aa: CASSLLGGGYEQYF; j_gene: TRBJ2-7; abundance: -; d_gene: TRBD2; v_gene: TRBV4-3
CDR3nt: TGTGCCAGCAGCCTAGGACAGGGTCGTCAGCCCCAGCATTTT; CDR3aa: CASSLGQGRQPQHF; j_gene: TRBJ1-5; abundance: -; d_gene: TRBD1; v_gene: TRBV11-2
CDR3nt: TGTGCCAGCAACTCGGGGACAGGGGATAGTGAGCAGTTCTTC; CDR3aa: CASNSGTGDSEQFF; j_gene: TRBJ2-1; abundance: -; d_gene: TRBD1; v_gene: TRBV2
CDR3nt: TGTGCCTGGAGTCAACGGGGGAACCGGTACTTC; CDR3aa: CAWSQRGNRYF; j_gene: TRBJ2-7; abundance: -; d_gene: -; v_gene: TRBV30
CDR3nt: TGTGCCAGCAAGACGGGACAGGGGGCCTACGAGCAGTACTTC; CDR3aa: CASKTGQGAYEQYF; j_gene: TRBJ2-7; abundance: -; d_gene: TRBD1; v_gene: TRBV2
CDR3nt: TGTGCCATCAGAGGACAGGGGGACTATGGCTACACCTTC; CDR3aa: CAIRGQGDYGYTF; j_gene: TRBJ1-2; abundance: -; d_gene: TRBD1; v_gene: TRBV10-3
CDR3nt: TGTGCCAGCAGCTTGGTTTGGACAGGGGGAAGGGGCACAGATACGCAGTATTTT; CDR3aa: CASSLVWTGGRGTDTQYF; j_gene: TRBJ2-3; abundance: -; d_gene: TRBD1; v_gene: TRBV5-4
CDR3nt: TGCGCCAGCAGCCAAGATTCGGGACTAGCAGGGGATACGCAGTATTTT; CDR3aa: CASSQDSGLAGDTQYF; j_gene: TRBJ2-3; abundance: once; d_gene: TRBD2; v_gene: TRBV4-3
CDR3nt: TGTGCCAGCAGCCCCTTATCGGGGGAGCTGTTTTTT; CDR3aa: CASSPLSGELFF; j_gene: TRBJ2-2; abundance: -; d_gene: -; v_gene: TRBV11-2
CDR3nt: TGCGCCAGCAGCTGGACGGACAATACGCAGTATTTT; CDR3aa: CASSWTDNTQYF; j_gene: TRBJ2-3; abundance: -; d_gene: -; v_gene: TRBV5-1
CDR3nt: TGTGCCAGCAGCGTAGGGACTAGCGGGGGGGCGGAGCAGTACTTC; CDR3aa: CASSVGTSGGAEQYF; j_gene: TRBJ2-4; abundance: -; d_gene: TRBD2; v_gene: TRBV9
CDR3nt: TGTGCCAGTAGTATAGCTAGCGGGGGGGCTTCCTCCTACAATGAGCAGTTCTTC; CDR3aa: CASSIASGGASSYNEQFF; j_gene: TRBJ2-1; abundance: -; d_gene: TRBD2; v_gene: TRBV19
CDR3nt: TGTGCCAGCAGCTTAGATACAGGGGGCTACTATGGCTACACCTTC; CDR3aa: CASSLDTGGYYGYTF; j_gene: TRBJ1-2; abundance: -; d_gene: TRBD1; v_gene: TRBV11-2
CDR3nt: TGTGCCAGCAGCTTATCCAGGAACAATCAGCCCCAGCATTTT; CDR3aa: CASSLSRNNQPQHF; j_gene: TRBJ1-5; abundance: once; d_gene: -; v_gene: TRBV7-2
CDR3nt: TGCAGCGCTGACAGAGACCAACCCACAGGGAGCTCCTACAATGAGCAGTTCTTC; CDR3aa: CSADRDQPTGSSYNEQFF; j_gene: TRBJ2-1; abundance: -; d_gene: -; v_gene: TRBV29-1
CDR3nt: TGTGCCAGCAGCTCGGGACAGGATAGGATTCCTGGGGCCAACGTCCTGACTTTC; CDR3aa: CASSSGQDRIPGANVLTF; j_gene: TRBJ2-6; abundance: -; d_gene: TRBD1; v_gene: TRBV7-2
CDR3nt: TGTGCCAGCAGTTTACTCCTAGCGGGAGGACCACAAGAGACCCAGTACTTC; CDR3aa: CASSLLLAGGPQETQYF; j_gene: TRBJ2-5; abundance: -; d_gene: TRBD2; v_gene: TRBV28
CDR3nt: TGTGCCAGCAGCCAAGATCGGACAGGGGCTAATTTT; CDR3aa: CASSQDRTGANF; j_gene: TRBJ1-4; abundance: -; d_gene: TRBD1; v_gene: TRBV7-9
CDR3nt: TGTGCCAGCAGCTTGATTCTCGGGGCTAGCGGAGTGAATGAGCAGTTCTTC; CDR3aa: CASSLILGASGVNEQFF; j_gene: TRBJ2-1; abundance: -; d_gene: TRBD2; v_gene: TRBV5-6
CDR3nt: TGTGCCAGCAGCTTAGGGGGACAGCTATTGGGCTATGGCTACACCTTC; CDR3aa: CASSLGGQLLGYGYTF; j_gene: TRBJ1-2; abundance: once; d_gene: TRBD1; v_gene: TRBV7-2
CDR3nt: TGCAGTGCCCCTCGGGACAACGAGCAGTACTTC; CDR3aa: CSAPRDNEQYF; j_gene: TRBJ2-7; abundance: -; d_gene: -; v_gene: TRBV20-1
CDR3nt: TGTGCCAGCAGCTTGGGTAGCGGGATCTCGCAAAACTACGAGCAGTACTTC; CDR3aa: CASSLGSGISQNYEQYF; j_gene: TRBJ2-7; abundance: -; d_gene: TRBD2; v_gene: TRBV5-4
CDR3nt: TGTGCCAGCAGCTCCAGGGGGCTGGGGGGAAACACCATATATTTT; CDR3aa: CASSSRGLGGNTIYF; j_gene: TRBJ1-3; abundance: -; d_gene: TRBD1; v_gene: TRBV7-2
CDR3nt: TGTGCCAGCAGTTACCCTTCCTACGAGCAGTACTTC; CDR3aa: CASSYPSYEQYF; j_gene: TRBJ2-7; abundance: -; d_gene: -; v_gene: TRBV6-6
CDR3nt: TGTGCCATCAGTGAGTCCGGGGGAGTGGGGACAGATACGCAGTATTTT; CDR3aa: CAISESGGVGTDTQYF; j_gene: TRBJ2-3; abundance: -; d_gene: -; v_gene: TRBV10-3
CDR3nt: TGTGCCAGCAGTGACCCAAACTGGGGAGGCTCCTACGAGCAGTACTTC; CDR3aa: CASSDPNWGGSYEQYF; j_gene: TRBJ2-7; abundance: -; d_gene: -; v_gene: TRBV2
CDR3nt: TGTGCCAGCAGCTTAAAAGCTGGGAGCGGCTACACCTTC; CDR3aa: CASSLKAGSGYTF; j_gene: TRBJ1-2; abundance: -; d_gene: -; v_gene: TRBV11-2
CDR3nt: TGCGCCAGCAGTTCATTTAGCGGGAGTCCCAGCACAGATACGCAGTATTTT; CDR3aa: CASSSFSGSPSTDTQYF; j_gene: TRBJ2-3; abundance: -; d_gene: TRBD2; v_gene: TRBV5-1
CDR3nt: TGTGCCAGCTCACTGCGGACAGGGGGAGAGGGTGAAAAACTGTTTTTT; CDR3aa: CASSLRTGGEGEKLFF; j_gene: TRBJ1-4; abundance: -; d_gene: TRBD1; v_gene: TRBV18
CDR3nt: TGCGCCAGCAGTGAAGGGGGCGTGGATACGCAGTATTTT; CDR3aa: CASSEGGVDTQYF; j_gene: TRBJ2-3; abundance: -; d_gene: TRBD1; v_gene: TRBV10-2
CDR3nt: TGTGCCAGCAGCCGCACGGGAGGGGAGACCCAGTACTTC; CDR3aa: CASSRTGGETQYF; j_gene: TRBJ2-5; abundance: -; d_gene: TRBD2; v_gene: TRBV7-2
CDR3nt: TGTGCCAGCAGAAGGACAGGAGGAGGGACTGAAGCTTTCTTT; CDR3aa: CASRRTGGGTEAFF; j_gene: TRBJ1-1; abundance: -; d_gene: TRBD1; v_gene: TRBV6-4